These 29 T cell receptor beta chains share one sample of origin, sequenced in a study of T cells in women clearing cervical HPV infection. TCRdb keeps only in-frame clones here, not all; method: immunoSEQ multiplex PCR. This sample lists about 39,000 clones; its ten largest clones have around 5%. The sample consisted of blood buffy coat. The receptors stem from a woman between 18 and 69 years old with a cervical HPV16 infection that either progressed to CIN3+ or cleared (not recorded which).

Turning to this clone: The read gets to within 3 residues of the CDR3 end, and the germline J gene fills in the rest. V is TRBV10-3 and J is TRBJ1-4; 9 nucleotides line up with TRBD1. From germline, CDR1 is ENHRY and CDR2 SYGVKD. The CDR3 runs 17 residues. J gave up 1 base and V 8 bases, and 11 bases lay outside the gene matches. The CDR3 loop is CAIGTGQGKETNEKLFF. CDR3 bases read: TGTGCCATCGGTACAGGACAGGGGAAGGAAACTAATGAAAAA.

In the case of this clone: From the germline J gene comes the end of the CDR3, since the read stops 3 residues before it. This chain connects TRBV6-2 or TRBV6-3 to TRBJ2-7; maybe TRBD1 (5 bases). Per germline, CDR1 MNHEY and CDR2 SVGEGT. Trimming shortened V by 1 base and J by 6 bases, and 10 bases separated the two germline ends. The CDR3 extends over 13 amino acids. The part of the CDR3 DNA that was read is TGTGCCAGCAGTTACTTAAGGGGCCGCGAG. It codes for CASSYLRGRE. The CDR3 reads in full as CASSYLRGREQYF.

Concerning this clone itself: The read finishes 3 residues shy of the CDR3 end, and the germline J gene is used to complete it. The chain carries TRBV23-1 and TRBJ2-5; 7 nucleotides match TRBD2. TRBV23-1 is reported as an ORF; its role is uncertain. J was trimmed by 4 bases and V by 4 bases; bases with no gene match: 12. This CDR3 spans 16 amino acids. CDR3 protein: CASSPPVGGEVETQYF. The sequenced part of the CDR3 DNA is TGCGCCAGCAGTCCGCCGGTTGGGGGGGAGGTAGAGACC.

Note on this clone: With the read ending 3 residues before the CDR3 end, the germline J gene is used to fill in that end. This chain joins TRBV11-2 and TRBJ2-1, with unresolved D. This CDR3 region has 14 residues. CDR1 and CDR2 (germline): SGHAT, FQNNGV. V lost 1 base to trimming and J lost 5 bases, with 9 bases between them. This CDR3 is CASSLARENNEQFF. The part of the CDR3 DNA that was read is TGTGCCAGCAGCTTAGCGCGAGAGAACAATGAG.

Of note for this clone: The sequenced fragment ends 3 residues before the CDR3 boundary, so the rest is inferred from the germline J gene. This chain links TRBV6-1 with TRBJ1-2, with D possibly matching TRBD1 (6 bases). CDR3 length equals 14 residues. Trimming took 1 base from V and 6 from J, leaving 12 bases between them. CDR1 and CDR2 (germline): MNHNS, SASEGT. CDR3 protein: CASSEETGRDGYTF. The part of the CDR3 DNA that was read is TGTGCCAGCAGTGAAGAGACAGGTCGGGATGGC.

On this clone: The read comes to an end 3 residues before the CDR3 does, leaving the germline J gene to fill in the end. This chain connects TRBV19 to TRBJ2-1, with D maybe TRBD2 (7 bases). V was trimmed by 4 bases and J by 8 bases, leaving 15 bases between them. This CDR3 region has 14 residues. Looked up from germline, CDR1 is LNHDA and CDR2 is SQIVND (reference sequence). CDR3 residues: CASSRGGAADEQFF. The part of the CDR3 DNA that was read is TGTGCCAGTAGTAGAGGGGGGGCGGCGGATGAG.

With regard to this clone: From the germline J gene comes the end of the CDR3, since the read stops 3 residues before it. The V and J genes are TRBV19 and TRBJ2-2; D not certain. V lost 5 bases, J lost 6 bases, and 19 bases lay in between. Germline V gives CDR1 LNHDA, CDR2 SQIVND (reference sequence). The CDR3 runs 16 residues. This chain's CDR3 is CASSPAGSGVAGELFF. The CDR3 DNA, read in part, is TGTGCCAGTAGTCCCGCCGGGTCCGGTGTCGCCGGGGAG. The full variable domain, with the rest looked up from reference TRBV19 and TRBJ2-2, is DGGITQSPKYLFRKEGQNVTLSCEQNLNHDAMYWYRQDPGQGLRLIYYSQIVNDFQKGDIAEGYSVSREKKESFPLTVTSAQKNPTAFYLCASSPAGSGVAGELFFGEGSRLTVL.

Notes on this clone: Sequencing ends 3 residues short of the CDR3 end; the germline J gene provides the rest. The chain uses TRBV29-1 and TRBJ1-2, with 9 positions matching TRBD1. Per germline, CDR1 SQVTM and CDR2 ANQGSEA. This CDR3 spans 13 amino acids. Trimming at V came to 7 bases and at J to 4 bases, leaving 7 bases not matched to a gene. The DNA read from the CDR3 is TGCAGCGCAAGGACAGGGGCCCGCTATGGC. Translation: CSARTGARYG. The whole CDR3 protein is CSARTGARYGYTF.

Comment on this clone: Read data end 3 residues before the CDR3 end; the end is taken from the germline J gene. The chain has TRBV20-1 and TRBJ1-6, with D possibly TRBD1 on 5 matching bases. V shed 2 bases and J shed 9 bases, with 11 bases lying between them. The CDR3 consists of 13 residues. Germline V gene sequence: CDR1 DFQATT, CDR2 SNEGSKA (reference sequence). The CDR3 DNA, read in part, is TGCAGTGCTAGACAGGGAAGTGGTTCACCC. Residues: CSARQGSGSP. The entire CDR3 protein is CSARQGSGSPLHF.

The DNA read from the CDR3 is TGCGCCAGCAGCTCCCCCGAGGGGGGGAGCACTGAA. Translated: CASSSPEGGSTE. In full, the CDR3 is CASSSPEGGSTEAFF. This chain uses TRBV5-1 with TRBJ1-1; possibly TRBD1 for D (6 bases). The read falls 3 residues short of the CDR3 end, and the missing part is taken from the germline J gene. V was cut by 3 bases and J by 4 bases, with 16 bases left in between. Germline CDR1 is SGHRS and CDR2 is YFSETQ. The CDR3 length is 15 residues.

Points on this clone: The sequence runs out 3 residues before the end of the CDR3; the remainder is reconstructed from the germline J gene. V gene TRBV11-3 combines with J gene TRBJ2-3, with 10 bases lining up with TRBD2. V dropped 5 bases and J dropped 4; count of bases not matched to a gene: 6. In germline, CDR1 is SGHNT, CDR2 YENEEA. The CDR3 covers 15 residues. The CDR3 loop is CASSPSGGGSDTQYF. CDR3 DNA, as far as it was read: TGTGCCAGCAGCCCCAGCGGGGGGGGATCAGATACG.

On this clone: Sequencing ends 3 residues short of the CDR3 end; the germline J gene provides the rest. The V gene is TRBV20-1, the J gene TRBJ1-5; D uncertain. CDR3 size: 14 residues. Trimming removed 2 bases from V and 6 bases from J, with 14 bases in between. The germline V gene has CDR1 DFQATT and CDR2 SNEGSKA (reference sequence). The sequenced CDR3 bases are TGCAGTGCTAGATCCGGGGAGGTAGTTCAGCCC. Its translation: CSARSGEVVQP. The entire CDR3 is CSARSGEVVQPQHF.

As concerns this clone: From the germline J gene comes the end of the CDR3, since the read stops 3 residues before it. The chain combines TRBV12-3 or TRBV12-4 with TRBJ1-1; D ambiguous. Deletions cut 2 bases from V and 4 bases from J, with 8 bases between. This CDR3 is built from 13 residues. CDR3 region: CASSLSTTTEAFF. The CDR3 DNA, read in part, is TGTGCCAGCAGTTTAAGCACTACCACTGAA.

About this clone itself: Read sequence stops 3 residues before the CDR3 end, and the germline J gene provides the missing end. The chain couples TRBV3-1 (or the pseudogene TRBV3-2) to TRBJ1-3, with D possibly matching TRBD1 (5 bases). The CDR3 length is 17 residues. CDR1 and CDR2 from the germline V gene are LGHDT and YNNKEL (reference sequence). The ends were cut back, 4 bases at V and 0 bases at J, with 16 bases in the middle. CDR3 in amino acids: CASSLGGTGSSGNTIYF. Incomplete CDR3 DNA: TGTGCCAGCAGCCTTGGGGGGACGGGTTCCTCTGGAAACACC.

A word on this clone: Read sequence stops 3 residues before the CDR3 end, and the germline J gene provides the missing end. The chain has TRBV30 and TRBJ2-5, with a tentative D call TRBD1 (5 bases). The CDR3 loop spans 12 amino acids. Looked up from germline, CDR1 is GTSNPN and CDR2 is SVGIG (reference sequence). V was trimmed by 4 bases and J by 2 bases, leaving 8 bases between them. CDR3 DNA (partial): TGTGCCTGGAATCAGGGACAAGAGACC. Protein: CAWNQGQET. The whole CDR3 sequence reads CAWNQGQETQYF.

For this clone: The read terminates 3 residues ahead of where the CDR3 ends, so the germline J gene completes it. This chain joins TRBV29-1 and TRBJ2-7; tentatively, D is TRBD2 (5 bases). Trimming removed 5 bases at V and 2 bases at J, with 13 bases between. Per the germline V gene, CDR1 is SQVTM and CDR2 is ANQGSEA. CDR3 size: 13 residues. This chain's CDR3 is CSVLAIATYEQYF. The covered CDR3 bases are TGCAGCGTTTTAGCGATAGCAACCTACGAG.

On this clone itself: The observed sequence ends 3 residues before the CDR3 terminus, with the missing tail filled in from the germline J gene. V gene TRBV29-1 combines with J gene TRBJ2-7, with 12 positions matching TRBD2. The ends lost 4 bases at V and 3 bases at J; junction bases unmatched: 7. Germline V gene lookup returns CDR1 SQVTM and CDR2 ANQGSEA. This CDR3 spans 15 amino acids. The CDR3 loop reads CSVVTSGGTHYEQYF. CDR3 DNA, as far as it was read: TGCAGCGTTGTGACTAGCGGGGGCACCCACTACGAG.

Notes on this clone: Read coverage stops 3 residues before the CDR3 terminus; the germline J gene supplies the remainder. V gene TRBV5-1 combines with J gene TRBJ1-2; 11 bases line up with TRBD1. The germline V gene has CDR1 SGHRS and CDR2 YFSETQ. The CDR3 sequence is 15 residues long. The CDR3 bases that were read are TGCGCCAGCAGCTCTGGATCCGGGACAGGGGGGGGC. Its protein product is CASSSGSGTGGG. The entire CDR3 is CASSSGSGTGGGYTF. The full variable domain, in which reference TRBV5-1 and TRBJ1-2 provide the parts outside the CDR3, is KAGVTQTPRYLIKTRGQQVTLSCSPISGHRSVSWYQQTPGQGLQFLFEYFSETQRNKGNFPGRFSGRQFSNSRSEMNVSTLELGDSALYLCASSSGSGTGGGYTFGSGTRLTVV.

Concerning this clone: Coverage ceases 3 residues before the CDR3 finishes, and the germline J gene fills in the end. This rearrangement joins TRBV29-1 to TRBJ2-7; the match to TRBD2 covers 7 bases. The germline CDR1 and CDR2 sequences are SQVTM and ANQGSEA. The ends lost 1 base at V and 2 bases at J; junction bases unmatched: 14. The CDR3 spans 17 residues. CDR3 protein: CSVEGFAGASGTYEQYF. Partial CDR3 DNA: TGCAGCGTTGAAGGCTTCGCGGGCGCTAGCGGAACCTACGAG.

In the case of this clone: The sequence runs out 3 residues before the end of the CDR3; the remainder is reconstructed from the germline J gene. V gene TRBV6-1 combines with J gene TRBJ2-5, with 8 bases identical to TRBD2. This CDR3 contains 16 residues. V was pared by 3 bases and J by 5 bases, with 11 bases of the junction left unmatched. The germline CDR1 and CDR2 sequences are MNHNS and SASEGT. CDR3 DNA (partial): TGTGCCAGCAGTGAGAGGAAGGGACGGACTAGCGAGACC. The encoded protein is CASSERKGRTSET. Given in full, the CDR3 is CASSERKGRTSETQYF.

Turning to this clone: The CDR3 end is not reached by the read, which stops 3 residues before it; the germline J gene fills it in. This sequence joins TRBV18 and TRBJ2-7; 7 bases agree with TRBD1. With 6 bases clipped from V and 3 bases from J, the junction kept 8 bases outside the gene matches. CDR1 and CDR2 from the germline V gene are KGHSH and LQKENI. The length of the CDR3 is 14 residues. CDR3 protein: CASSPGTEVYEQYF. The part of the CDR3 DNA that was read is TGTGCCAGCTCCCCGGGGACAGAGGTCTACGAG.

Comments on this clone: The read gets to within 3 residues of the CDR3 end, and the germline J gene fills in the rest. The chain employs TRBV2 and TRBJ2-5, with no clear D. With 1 base removed from V and 1 base from J, the gap between germline ends came to 10 bases. From germline, CDR1 is SNHLY and CDR2 FYNNEI. This CDR3 is 15 amino acids long. The CDR3 bases that were read are TGTGCCAGCAGTGAAGTGTTTCCAGTCCAAGAGACC. Translated: CASSEVFPVQET. The whole CDR3 is CASSEVFPVQETQYF.

Note on this clone: The read ends 3 residues shy of where the CDR3 ends; the end is completed using the germline J gene. V gene TRBV2 combines with J gene TRBJ2-1, with TRBD1 identical over 8 bases. Germline values: CDR1 SNHLY, CDR2 FYNNEI. Trimming at V came to 6 bases and at J to 4 bases, leaving 8 bases not matched to a gene. This CDR3 is built from 15 residues. The sequenced part of the CDR3 DNA is TGTGCCAGCAGATTTTCCCGGGACAGGTACAATGAG. It codes for CASRFSRDRYNE. The full CDR3 sequence reads CASRFSRDRYNEQFF.

A word on this clone: The read gets to within 3 residues of the CDR3 end, and the germline J gene fills in the rest. The chain links TRBV6-2 or TRBV6-3 to TRBJ2-5; TRBD1 matches at 7 bases. CDR3 length: 14 residues. CDR1 MNHEY and CDR2 SVGEGT come from the germline V gene. V lost 4 bases to trimming and J lost 2 bases; unmatched junction nucleotides: 4. The CDR3 sequence is CASSSWDSQETQYF. CDR3 bases read: TGTGCCAGCAGTTCCTGGGACAGTCAAGAGACC.

Concerning this clone: The CDR3 is cut off 3 residues early in the read; its end comes from the germline J gene. The chain has TRBV7-8 and TRBJ2-5, with TRBD2 as a possible D gene (7 bases). Germline CDR1 and CDR2: SGHVS and FQNEAQ. The V and J ends lost 1 base and 1 base respectively, with 13 bases between them. This CDR3 has 16 amino acids. The CDR3 loop reads CASSLGVGGLQETQYF. The part of the CDR3 DNA that was read is TGTGCCAGCAGCTTAGGGGTGGGGGGGCTCCAAGAGACC. The variable domain in full, with the rest retrieved from reference TRBV7-8 and TRBJ2-5, is GAGVSQSPRYKVAKRGQDVALRCDPISGHVSLFWYQQALGQGPEFLTYFQNEAQLDKSGLPSDRFFAERPEGSVSTLKIQRTQQEDSAVYLCASSLGVGGLQETQYFGPGTRLLVL.

For this clone: One end of the junction is discordant with germline, which a read error may explain. Read coverage stops 3 residues before the CDR3 terminus; the germline J gene supplies the remainder. The V call is TRBV7-7, the J call TRBJ2-2; 7 positions agree with TRBD1. The CDR3 is made up of 15 amino acids. Per the germline V gene, CDR1 is SSHAT and CDR2 is FNYEAQ (reference sequence). The CDR3 bases that were read are TGTGCTAGCAGCTCGACAGGGTCTGAAACCGGGGAG. The encoded protein is CASSSTGSETGE. The full CDR3 protein reads CASSSTGSETGELFF.

A word on this clone: The CDR3 end lies 3 residues beyond the end of the read and is filled in from the germline J gene. V and J are TRBV5-1 and TRBJ2-2, with a weak D call TRBD2 (6 bases). Between the trimmed V and J ends, which lost 5 bases and 1 base, there was a span of 9 bases. Germline V gene sequence: CDR1 SGHRS, CDR2 YFSETQ. The CDR3 consists of 14 residues. The sequenced part of the CDR3 DNA is TGCGCCAGCAGGCGCGGGGTGAACACCGGGGAG. Amino acid sequence: CASRRGVNTGE. The CDR3 in its entirety is CASRRGVNTGELFF.

Concerning this clone itself: The CDR3 end lies 3 residues beyond the end of the read and is filled in from the germline J gene. The J gene is TRBJ2-1, the V gene TRBV25-1, with D maybe TRBD1 (6 bases). V lost 4 bases and J 8 bases, leaving 12 bases between the germline ends. Germline lookup yields CDR1 MGHDK and CDR2 SYGVNS. The CDR3 length is 13 residues. The sequenced CDR3 bases are TGTGCCAGCAGTGTCGCAGGGGAGTATGAG. Translating it yields CASSVAGEYE. The whole CDR3 region reads CASSVAGEYEQFF.

As regards this clone: The sequenced fragment ends 3 residues before the CDR3 boundary, so the rest is inferred from the germline J gene. The chain carries TRBV5-1 and TRBJ1-1; D perhaps matches TRBD1 (6 bases). The CDR3 totals 14 residues. Trimming removed 4 bases from V and 1 base from J, with 11 bases in between. CDR1 is SGHRS, CDR2 YFSETQ, per germline. The CDR3 here is CASSRGGGNTEAFF. The covered CDR3 bases are TGCGCCAGCAGCCGAGGGGGAGGGAACACTGAA.